The 28 T cell receptor beta chains below come from one sample, sequenced in a study of early T cells in non-severe SARS-CoV-2 infection. Each CDR3 protein is one row after TCRdb ran MiXCR on the 5' RACE reads. Found here are about 38,000 distinct CDR3 sequences, over 3.5% of them singletons; the top ten hold around 15%. The sample taken for sequencing was whole blood. These receptors originate from an adult who was a healthcare worker with PCR-confirmed SARS-CoV-2 infection or an uninfected control (not recorded which).

This clonotype was observed many times. The rearrangement uses TRBV5-1 and TRBJ1-6; 8 nucleotides align to TRBD1. V was clipped by 3 bases and J by 9 bases; unmatched bases: 8. Germline V CDR1 and CDR2: SGHRS, YFSETQ. The CDR3 length is 15 residues. The CDR3 spells CASSSQGEISSPLHF. For the CDR3, the DNA is TGCGCCAGCAGCTCACAGGGGGAAATCAGTTCACCCCTCCACTTT.

The rearrangement uses TRBV28 and TRBJ2-2; D gene uncertain. There are 14 residues in the CDR3. From germline, CDR1 is MDHEN and CDR2 SYDVKM. Deletions cut 2 bases from V and 1 base from J, with 5 bases between. CDR3 protein: CASSLQRNTGELFF. As DNA, the CDR3 is TGTGCCAGCAGTTTACAGCGGAACACCGGGGAGCTGTTTTTT.

This clonotype was recorded at least ten times. The rearrangement joins TRBV7-6 to TRBJ1-3, with a tentative D call TRBD1 (6 bases). CDR3 length equals 14 residues. The germline CDR1 and CDR2 sequences are SGHVS and FNYEAQ. The germline V and J ends were trimmed by 3 bases and 3 bases, with 9 bases remaining between them. CDR3 in amino acids: CASSFTGIGNTIYF. CDR3 nucleotides: TGTGCCAGCAGCTTCACAGGGATTGGAAACACCATATATTTT. The full variable domain, rest sourced from reference TRBV7-6 and TRBJ1-3, is GAGVSQSPRYKVTKRGQDVALRCDPISGHVSLYWYRQALGQGPEFLTYFNYEAQQDKSGLPNDRFSAERPEGSISTLTIQRTEQRDSAMYRCASSFTGIGNTIYFGEGSWLTVV.

The J gene is TRBJ1-2, the V gene TRBV6-5; D is perhaps TRBD1 (6 bases). Trimming pared 5 bases from V and 4 bases from J, leaving 11 bases between. The CDR3 contains 13 residues. Germline-derived CDR1 and CDR2 are MNHEY and SVGAGI. The CDR3 DNA is TGTGCCAGCAGTGCAACAGGGTCCTATGGCTACACCTTC. Its protein is CASSATGSYGYTF.

This clonotype came up a few times. The chain links TRBV7-2 to TRBJ1-6, with D possibly TRBD1 on 5 matching bases. This CDR3 contains 14 residues. CDR1 is SGHTA and CDR2 is FQGNSA in the germline V gene. Trimming left V 3 bases short and J 8 bases short, with 11 bases between. The CDR3 DNA is TGTGCCAGCAGCTTTACAGGTCTATATTCACCCCTCCACTTT. Translating gives CASSFTGLYSPLHF.

This clonotype was observed many times. The chain joins TRBV10-3 to TRBJ1-5, with TRBD1 as a possible D gene (5 bases). CDR3 length: 12 amino acids. The V gene lost 5 bases and the J gene lost 5 bases, with 7 bases spanning the gap. From germline, CDR1 is ENHRY and CDR2 SYGVKD. The CDR3 protein is CAISRGDQPQHF. CDR3 coding DNA: TGTGCCATCAGTAGAGGGGATCAGCCCCAGCATTTT.

This clonotype was seen at least ten times. CDR3 sequence: CASSLRFGGAANQPQHF. The DNA of the CDR3 is TGTGCCAGCAGTTTGAGGTTTGGGGGCGCAGCCAATCAGCCCCAGCATTTT. The chain couples TRBV27 to TRBJ1-5, with TRBD1 as a possible D gene (6 bases). The ends were cut back, 3 bases at V and 3 bases at J, with 18 bases in the middle. CDR1 is MNHEY and CDR2 is SMNVEV in the germline V gene (reference sequence). The CDR3 consists of 17 residues.

This clonotype has ten or more counts. The chain links TRBV11-2 to TRBJ1-6; D is undetermined. Per germline, CDR1 SGHAT and CDR2 FQNNGV. Trimming pared 2 bases from V and 5 bases from J, leaving 10 bases between. The CDR3 runs 15 residues. The CDR3 nucleotides are TGTGCCAGCAGCTTAAGGGCAGCTAATAATTCACCCCTCCACTTT. Residues: CASSLRAANNSPLHF.

Points on this clonotype: One junction end disagrees with the germline gene, perhaps due to a read error. The chain combines TRBV5-1 with TRBJ2-1; 9 bases align to TRBD2. In germline, CDR1 is SGHRS, CDR2 YFSETQ. This CDR3 comprises 15 residues. The CDR3 sequence: CASSLASGGLDEQFF. The CDR3, as DNA: TGTGCCAGCAGCTTGGCCAGCGGGGGGTTGGATGAGCAGTTCTTC.

The chain has TRBV6-5 and TRBJ2-2, with D hard to call. The CDR3 is 13 residues long. The V end lost 5 bases, the J end lost 3 bases, and 7 bases lay between the germline ends. Germline V gene data show CDR1 as MNHEY and CDR2 as SVGAGI. The CDR3, as DNA: TGTGCCAGCAGTCCCGGCCACACCGGGGAGCTGTTTTTT. It codes for CASSPGHTGELFF.

The table lists this clonotype with many counts. The chain is built from TRBV18 and TRBJ1-6; D is possibly TRBD1 (5 bases). The ends were cut back, 9 bases at V and 7 bases at J, with 13 bases in the middle. The length of the CDR3 is 13 residues. Germline values: CDR1 KGHSH, CDR2 LQKENI. For the CDR3, the DNA is TGTGCCAGTACCGGGACGGTGAATTCACCCCTCCACTTT. Translated, it gives CASTGTVNSPLHF. The full variable domain, in which reference TRBV18 and TRBJ1-6 provide the parts outside the CDR3, is NAGVMQNPRHLVRRRGQEARLRCSPMKGHSHVYWYRQLPEEGLKFMVYLQKENIIDESGMPKERFSAEFPKEGPSILRIQQVVRGDSAAYFCASTGTVNSPLHFGNGTRLTVT.

This clonotype was found many times. CDR3 DNA: TGTGCCACCGTGGGATCTACCACCACTACGCAGTATTTT. The encoded protein is CATVGSTTTTQYF. The rearrangement joins TRBV10-3 to TRBJ2-3, with D unclear. The CDR3 totals 13 residues. The V gene lost 10 bases and the J gene lost 8 bases, with 19 bases spanning the gap. Germline CDR1 ENHRY, CDR2 SYGVKD.

The sample holds many counts of this clonotype. This chain connects TRBV4-1 to TRBJ2-3; tentative D call: TRBD1 (5 bases). From germline, CDR1 is MGHRA and CDR2 YSYEKL. This CDR3 is 16 amino acids long. Trimming cost V 1 base and J 2 bases, with 13 bases left between them. The CDR3 nucleotides are TGCGCCAGCAGCCAAGGCGGACACAAGTTCACAGATACGCAGTATTTT. This gives the protein CASSQGGHKFTDTQYF.

This clonotype was counted ten times or more. This rearrangement joins TRBV29-1 to TRBJ1-4; possibly TRBD1 for D (6 bases). V gave up 7 bases and J gave up 3 bases, with 30 bases separating them. Germline V gives CDR1 SQVTM, CDR2 ANQGSEA. CDR3 length equals 19 residues. The CDR3 DNA is TGCAGCGCCACCAGTCACCCGGGACACCTCGTGGATTCTAATGAAAAACTGTTTTTT. Its protein is CSATSHPGHLVDSNEKLFF.

This clonotype was seen repeatedly, ten times or more. This chain uses TRBV20-1 with TRBJ2-5; 8 bases line up with TRBD2. The CDR3 length is 14 residues. The V gene's germline CDR1 is DFQATT and CDR2 SNEGSKA (reference sequence). V shed 0 bases, J shed 5 bases, and the junction held 5 bases outside the gene matches. The CDR3 spells CSAREGAGVETQYF. The DNA of the CDR3 is TGCAGTGCTAGAGAGGGAGCGGGGGTTGAGACCCAGTACTTC.

This clonotype was counted ten times or more. The rearrangement joins TRBV27 to TRBJ2-1; 8 nucleotides align to TRBD2. The trim removed 5 bases at V and 6 bases at J, leaving 6 bases unmatched. CDR3 length: 14 amino acids. Per germline, CDR1 MNHEY and CDR2 SMNVEV (reference sequence). CDR3 in amino acids: CASSLSGVGNEQFF. The CDR3 nucleotides read TGTGCCAGCAGTCTTAGCGGGGTGGGCAATGAGCAGTTCTTC.

The table lists this clonotype with many counts. The CDR3 nucleotides read TGTGCCAGCAGCCAAGGGGGAATAGACATCGAGTTCGCTGAAGCTTTCTTT. Translation: CASSQGGIDIEFAEAFF. The chain recombines TRBV14 with TRBJ1-1; D is unresolved. This CDR3 is built from 17 residues. Trimming took 1 base from V and 6 from J, leaving 21 bases between them. Germline loops: CDR1 SGHDN, CDR2 FVKESK.

In this sample, this clonotype turned up many times. The rearrangement uses TRBV30 and TRBJ1-1; D is ambiguous. The germline CDR1 and CDR2 sequences are GTSNPN and SVGIG (reference sequence). The CDR3 runs 13 residues. Between the trimmed V and J ends, which lost 4 bases and 3 bases, there was a span of 12 bases. The CDR3 DNA reads TGTGCCTGGATGTCCGGGTGGGACACTGAAGCTTTCTTT. Translated, it gives CAWMSGWDTEAFF.

This chain joins TRBV6-2 or TRBV6-3 and TRBJ2-7; TRBD1 matches 9 bases. This CDR3 has 15 residues. The germline gives CDR1 MNHEY, CDR2 SVGEGT. The V and J ends lost 11 bases and 1 base, in that order; junction bases with no gene match: 12. CDR3 sequence: CAGRSGQGKSYEQYF. CDR3 sequence (DNA): TGTGCCGGCCGCTCGGGACAGGGTAAATCCTACGAGCAGTACTTC.

As DNA, the CDR3 is TGCGCCAGCAGCGGGCCCAAAGGAGCTGAAGCTTTCTTT. It specifies CASSGPKGAEAFF. The chain is built from TRBV10-2 and TRBJ1-1; D call uncertain. Per germline, CDR1 WSHSY and CDR2 SAAADI. V lost 6 bases, J lost 6 bases, and 14 bases lay in between. The CDR3 is 13 residues long.

In this sample, this clonotype turned up a few times. CDR3 in DNA: TGCAGCGTTGGGGCGGGGGCCCTAGATACGCAGTATTTT. Its protein is CSVGAGALDTQYF. The chain is built from TRBV29-1 and TRBJ2-3; D is possibly TRBD2 (7 bases). Germline V CDR1 and CDR2: SQVTM, ANQGSEA. The germline V and J ends were trimmed by 4 bases and 5 bases, with 13 bases remaining between them. The CDR3 contains 13 residues.

In this sample, this clonotype turned up many times. The chain couples TRBV7-6 to TRBJ2-3, with D unclear. This CDR3 has 14 residues. V lost 5 bases and J lost 3, with 12 bases in between. Germline V gene data show CDR1 as SGHVS and CDR2 as FNYEAQ. CDR3 protein: CASSPSVRTDTQYF. The CDR3 DNA sequence: TGTGCCAGCAGCCCCTCCGTCCGAACAGATACGCAGTATTTT.

This chain links TRBV12-3 or TRBV12-4 with TRBJ1-2; D not resolved. The CDR3 runs to 12 residues. With 6 bases removed from V and 1 base from J, the gap between germline ends came to 6 bases. CDR3 in DNA: TGTGCCAGCAGGCGGGGTAACTATGGCTACACCTTC. Translated, it gives CASRRGNYGYTF.

This clonotype appeared a few times. The rearrangement links TRBV30 to TRBJ2-2; D possibly corresponds to TRBD2 (7 bases). The CDR3 is 13 amino acids. Germline assignment: CDR1 GTSNPN and CDR2 SVGIG (reference sequence). V lost 4 bases to trimming and J lost 6 bases, with 12 bases between them. Written as DNA, the CDR3 is TGTGCCTGGACCCGGGGGGCTGCCGGGGAGCTGTTTTTT. Amino acid sequence: CAWTRGAAGELFF.

In this sample, this clonotype turned up many times. V usage is TRBV6-1 and J usage is TRBJ2-3; no reliable D call. CDR3 length: 15 amino acids. V was pared by 2 bases and J by 3 bases, with 12 bases between. Germline CDR1 is MNHNS and CDR2 is SASEGT. DNA of the CDR3: TGTGCCAGCAGTGAAATGGCCTCTTTGACAGATACGCAGTATTTT. Residues: CASSEMASLTDTQYF.

This clonotype was seen repeatedly, ten times or more. This sequence joins TRBV5-6 and TRBJ2-1; 9 bases agree with TRBD2. Trimming took 3 bases from V and 7 from J; bases not matched to a gene: 2. Germline CDR1 SGHDT, CDR2 YYEEEE. The CDR3 sequence is 13 residues long. The CDR3 reads CASSWTSENEQFF. In DNA, the CDR3 is TGTGCCAGCAGCTGGACTAGCGAGAATGAGCAGTTCTTC.

This clonotype came up many times. An end of the junction differs from the germline gene, which may be a read error. The chain recombines TRBV2 with TRBJ2-1, with 10 bases matching TRBD2. The CDR3 is made up of 12 amino acids. Germline CDR1 is SNHLY and CDR2 is FYNNEI. In DNA, the CDR3 is TGTGCCAGCAGTGAAAGGCTAGCGGGGGATTCATTC. Protein product: CASSERLAGDSF.

This clonotype was counted only a few times. The gene calls are TRBV20-1 and TRBJ2-1, with TRBD2 matching over 12 bases. Trimming took 8 bases from V and 6 from J; bases not matched to a gene: 5. The CDR3 runs 13 residues. The germline CDR1 and CDR2 sequences are DFQATT and SNEGSKA (reference sequence). The CDR3 here is CSLLAGGPNEQFF. The CDR3 DNA sequence: TGCAGTCTGCTAGCGGGGGGGCCCAATGAGCAGTTCTTC.